This T cell receptor beta chain was identified in a study of T cell responses to AZD1222 COVID-19 vaccine (dated by TCRdb to about 2021). With respect to the entire study: A total of 230 to 250 trial participants underwent TCR sequencing, of whom under 220 had received two doses of AZD1222 and 26 had received two doses of the MenACWY control vaccine. Trial participants were enrolled by age into 18-55, 56-69 and 70-plus year subgroups, with approximately 150, 30 and 60 TCR-sequenced participants respectively.

The CDR3 regions of human TCRbeta chains were analyzed by immunosequencing. On the study's bioinformatics: TCRs in the repertoires were compared against a reference library of SARS-CoV-2-specific TCRs that had been generated with the MIRA antigen-specificity platform. Breadth was defined as the fraction of unique TCRs that were SARS-CoV-2-associated, and depth was defined as the fraction of total T cells that were SARS-CoV-2-associated. Using the MIRA data, every spike-specific TCR was mapped to the spike region that the TCR reacted to and assigned to either a CD4 or a CD8 class. Log10-transformed breadth and depth values were compared by one-way ANOVA with Sidak's multiple comparisons tests. TCRdb stores this immuneACCESS table with in-frame sequences only. Part of the clones is absent; in the studies checked, under half of the shortfall reflects unresolved V genes, and no reason is known for the rest. V and J calls plus clone size are reproduced from that table; the DNA served to infer D and trimming. This sample is represented by around 150,000 clones; about 92% of them were singletons. Together, the top ten hold roughly 3.4% of the sample.

Reading from cysteine to phenylalanine, the CDR3 counts 15 amino acids. CDR3 DNA only is kept here, 45 bases in frame from base 1. At the junction V is shortened by 1 base and J by 6 bases, with 16 bases in between. Based on the germline V gene (reference sequence), the CDR1 and CDR2 sequences are SEHNR and FQNEAQ. With respect to this clone: No antigen is known for it. No qualities accompany the bases; no much larger clone lies one base away.

Study-wide conclusions, independent of this receptor: Because no day 14 peak-response samples were available, repertoires were characterized only after the peak T cell response. Conclusions about previously exposed vaccinees are limited, since just a handful of AZD1222 recipients were seropositive for SARS-CoV-2 at baseline. After two AZD1222 doses, spike-specific TCR breadth and depth were significantly higher than at day 0 and than in MenACWY recipients. The vaccine-associated CD4 TCRs covered the entire spike protein, and the dominant responses fell in regions 160-218 and 743-854. The 56-69-year group was small, and its depth increase did not reach significance, likely because of low power. Participants were mostly white British and included more females than males, and it was suggested by the authors that clonal diversity may have been underestimated. Nearly half of unique spike-specific TCRs reportedly recognized epitopes outside regions mutated in the B.1.351 and B.1.1.7 variants.

The time point label on this specimen signifies: about 28 days (+/-7) after the second vaccine dose. AZD1222 recipients given second doses at about 4 weeks or at about 12 weeks were pooled, since spike-specific TCR depth and breadth were not found to differ between the two schedules. Vaccinee samples were obtained from the UK trials COV001 and COV002, which included a single-blind randomized controlled phase 2/3 trial of AZD1222 (ChAdOx1 nCoV-19) in healthy adults. For TCRbeta chain sequencing, PBMC samples from trial participants were taken at day 0 and at day 28 after the second dose. The sequence links TRBV7-9 to TRBJ2-7; the D gene cannot be resolved reliably. This receptor was obtained from an adult who received the AZD1222 COVID-19 vaccine. Sequencing used peripheral blood, obtained 28 days after the second AZD1222 dose. The DNA is TGTGCCAGCAGCTTAGTGGCGGCACACCTCTCCGAGCAGTACTTC. It is translated as CASSLVAAHLSEQYF.